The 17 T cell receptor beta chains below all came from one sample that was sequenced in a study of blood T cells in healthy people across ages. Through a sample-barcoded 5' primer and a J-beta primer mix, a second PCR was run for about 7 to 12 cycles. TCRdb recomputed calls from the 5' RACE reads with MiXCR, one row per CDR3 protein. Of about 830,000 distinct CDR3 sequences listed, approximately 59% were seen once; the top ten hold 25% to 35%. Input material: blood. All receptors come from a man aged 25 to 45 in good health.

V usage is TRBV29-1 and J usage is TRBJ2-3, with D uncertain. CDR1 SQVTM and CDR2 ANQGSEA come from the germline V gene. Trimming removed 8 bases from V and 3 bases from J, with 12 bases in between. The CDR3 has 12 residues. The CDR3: CSTVPATDTQYF. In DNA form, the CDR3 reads TGCAGCACTGTCCCAGCTACAGATACGCAGTATTTT.

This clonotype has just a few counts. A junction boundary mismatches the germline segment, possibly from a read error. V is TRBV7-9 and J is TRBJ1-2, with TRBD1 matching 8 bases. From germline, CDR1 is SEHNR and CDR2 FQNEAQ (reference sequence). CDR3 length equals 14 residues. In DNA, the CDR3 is TGTGCCAGCAGCTTAGCCCAGGGGGCGGCAGGCTACACCTTT. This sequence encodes CASSLAQGAAGYTF.

The CDR3 spells CASTLGGGIGDTQYF. The CDR3 nucleotides are TGTGCCAGCACACTGGGCGGGGGGATTGGAGATACGCAGTATTTT. V is TRBV7-3 and J is TRBJ2-3, with 8 bases fitting TRBD2. The CDR3 length is 15 residues. The V and J ends lost 7 bases and 5 bases, in that order; junction bases with no gene match: 11. Germline lookup yields CDR1 SGHTA and CDR2 FQGTGA. Supplemented by reference TRBV7-3 and TRBJ2-3, the full variable domain reads GAGVSQTPSNKVTEKGKYVELRCDPISGHTALYWYRQSLGQGPEFLIYFQGTGAADDSGLPNDRFFAVRPEGSVSTLKIQRTERGDSAVYLCASTLGGGIGDTQYFGPGTRLTVL.

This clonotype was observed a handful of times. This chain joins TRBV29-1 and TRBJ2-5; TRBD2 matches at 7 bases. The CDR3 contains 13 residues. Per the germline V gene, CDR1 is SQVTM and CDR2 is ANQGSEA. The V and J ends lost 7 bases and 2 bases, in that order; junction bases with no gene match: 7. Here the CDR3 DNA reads TGCAGCGATTTAGCGGGCCGACAAGAGACCCAGTACTTC. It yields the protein CSDLAGRQETQYF.

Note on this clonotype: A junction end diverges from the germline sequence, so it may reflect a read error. CDR3 amino acids: CASSPLDRGEYDYTF. As DNA, the CDR3 is TGTGCCAGCTCACCTTTGGACAGGGGGGAGTATGACTACACCTTC. The chain recombines TRBV18 with TRBJ1-2; 10 nucleotides match TRBD1. In germline, CDR1 is KGHSH, CDR2 LQKENI. The CDR3 length is 15 residues.

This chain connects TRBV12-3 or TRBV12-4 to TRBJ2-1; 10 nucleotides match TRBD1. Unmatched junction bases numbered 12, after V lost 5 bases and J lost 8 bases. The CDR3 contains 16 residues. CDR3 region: CASSQPGQGMWDEQFF. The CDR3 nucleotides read TGTGCCAGCAGTCAGCCGGGACAGGGGATGTGGGATGAGCAGTTCTTC.

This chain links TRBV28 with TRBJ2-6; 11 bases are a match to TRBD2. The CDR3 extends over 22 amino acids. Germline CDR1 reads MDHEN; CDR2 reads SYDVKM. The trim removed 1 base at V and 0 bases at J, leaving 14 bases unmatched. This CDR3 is CASSLYRVTSGVMNSGANVLTF. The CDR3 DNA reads TGTGCCAGCAGTTTATACAGGGTGACTAGCGGGGTCATGAACTCTGGGGCCAACGTCCTGACTTTC.

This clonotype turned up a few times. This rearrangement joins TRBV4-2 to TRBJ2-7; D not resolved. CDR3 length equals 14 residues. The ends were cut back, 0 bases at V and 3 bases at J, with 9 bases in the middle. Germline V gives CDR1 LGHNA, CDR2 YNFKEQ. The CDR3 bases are TGTGCCAGCAGCCAAGATCAATTCCGCTACGAGCAGTACTTC. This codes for CASSQDQFRYEQYF.

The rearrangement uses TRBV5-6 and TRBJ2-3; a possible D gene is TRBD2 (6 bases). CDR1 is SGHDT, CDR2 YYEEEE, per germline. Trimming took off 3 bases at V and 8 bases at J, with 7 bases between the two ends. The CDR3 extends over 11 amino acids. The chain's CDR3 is CASSWDSTQYF. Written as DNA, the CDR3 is TGTGCCAGCAGCTGGGACTCTACGCAGTATTTT.

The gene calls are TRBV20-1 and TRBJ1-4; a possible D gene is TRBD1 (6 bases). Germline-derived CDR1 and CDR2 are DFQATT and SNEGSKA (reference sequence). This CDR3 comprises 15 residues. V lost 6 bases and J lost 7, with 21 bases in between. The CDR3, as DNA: TGCAGTGCAGCGGCGACCTCAGGGGTGGGTGAAAAACTGTTTTTT. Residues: CSAAATSGVGEKLFF.

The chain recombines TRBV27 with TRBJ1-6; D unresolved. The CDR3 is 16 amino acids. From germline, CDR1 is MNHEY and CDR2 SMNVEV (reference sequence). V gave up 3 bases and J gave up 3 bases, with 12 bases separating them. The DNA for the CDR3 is TGTGCCAGCAGTTTGGAAAAGGGAAACTATAATTCACCCCTCCACTTT. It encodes CASSLEKGNYNSPLHF.

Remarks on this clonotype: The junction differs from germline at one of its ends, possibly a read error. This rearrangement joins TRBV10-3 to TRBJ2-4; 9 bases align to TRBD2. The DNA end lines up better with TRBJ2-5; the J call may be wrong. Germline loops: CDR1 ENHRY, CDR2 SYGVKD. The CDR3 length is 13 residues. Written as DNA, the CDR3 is TGTGCCGTCAGTGAAGGACTAGCGGAGACCCAGTACTTC. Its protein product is CAVSEGLAETQYF.

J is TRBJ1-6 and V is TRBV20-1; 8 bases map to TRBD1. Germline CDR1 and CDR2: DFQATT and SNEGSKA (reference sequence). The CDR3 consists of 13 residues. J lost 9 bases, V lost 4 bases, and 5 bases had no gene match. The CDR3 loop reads CSAMDRDTSPLHF. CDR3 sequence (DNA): TGCAGTGCTATGGACAGGGATACTTCACCCCTCCACTTT.

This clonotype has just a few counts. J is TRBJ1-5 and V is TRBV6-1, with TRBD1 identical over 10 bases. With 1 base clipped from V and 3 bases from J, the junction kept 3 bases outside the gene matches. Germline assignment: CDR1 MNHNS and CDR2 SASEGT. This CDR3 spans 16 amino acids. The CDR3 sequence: CASSEGTGGNNQPQHF. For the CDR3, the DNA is TGTGCCAGCAGTGAAGGGACAGGGGGGAACAATCAGCCCCAGCATTTT.

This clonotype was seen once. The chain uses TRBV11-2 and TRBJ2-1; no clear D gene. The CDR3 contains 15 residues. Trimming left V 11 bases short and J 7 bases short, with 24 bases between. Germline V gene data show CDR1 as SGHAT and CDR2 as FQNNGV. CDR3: CASRFDLGGANEQFF. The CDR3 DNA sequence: TGTGCCTCCCGCTTCGACCTGGGTGGCGCAAATGAGCAGTTCTTC.

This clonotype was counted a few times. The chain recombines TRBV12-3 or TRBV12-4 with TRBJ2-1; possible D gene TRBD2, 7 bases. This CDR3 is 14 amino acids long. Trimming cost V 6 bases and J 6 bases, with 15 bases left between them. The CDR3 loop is CASSTRGGGNEQFF. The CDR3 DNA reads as TGTGCCAGCAGCACCCGGGGAGGGGGCAATGAGCAGTTCTTC.

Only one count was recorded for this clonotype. This chain's CDR3 is CASSLSRGPPTDTQYF. The CDR3 DNA reads TGCGCCAGCAGCCTATCCCGGGGGCCACCCACAGATACGCAGTATTTT. The chain carries TRBV5-1 and TRBJ2-3, with D perhaps matching TRBD1 or TRBD2 (6 bases each). CDR1 SGHRS and CDR2 YFSETQ come from the germline V gene. With 4 bases removed from V and 2 bases from J, the gap between germline ends came to 17 bases. CDR3 size: 16 residues.